This T cell receptor (beta chain) came from a study of cytomegalovirus exposure and HLA in healthy donors. Primers for the PCR totalled 60 Vbeta and 13 Jbeta. Clones were read by immunoSEQ multiplex PCR, and TCRdb kept only the in-frame ones, dropping some. The table lists about 180,000 clones, around 80% of them singletons. This CDR3 comprises 14 residues. The germline V gene has CDR1 SGDLS and CDR2 YYNGEE. Trimming removed 2 bases from V and 3 bases from J, with 12 bases in between. The origin of this receptor is a woman in her 30s in good health and CMV-seronegative. What was sequenced was PBMCs. The chain is built from TRBV9 and TRBJ2-7, with TRBD2 as a possible D gene (6 bases). The CDR3 is CASSVGGTNYEQYF. As DNA, the CDR3 is TGTGCCAGCAGCGTCGGCGGGACCAACTACGAGCAGTACTTC.